Shown below are 23 T cell receptor beta chains from a single sample sequenced in a study of T cell repertoires in cytomegalovirus infection. Their recognized antigens are unknown. TCRdb re-derived calls from the reads in MiXCR, one entry per CDR3 protein. The sample records tens of thousands of distinct CDR3 sequences, over 15% being singletons. Sequencing was performed on CD8+ T cells from cultured PBMCs, taken from culture after CMV antigen stimulation. The receptors here all came from a human donor in good health (CMV status not recorded). Some clones in this sample may be carry-over from other donors' samples.

The chain links TRBV12-3 or TRBV12-4 to TRBJ2-1; 16 bases line up with TRBD2. This CDR3 contains 20 residues. Trimming took 7 bases from V and 10 from J; bases not matched to a gene: 22. The CDR3 DNA reads TGTGCCAGCAACCTAAGATCGGGACTAGCGGGGGGGCCATGGGCGGGCGAGCAGTTCTTC. Translation gives CASNLRSGLAGGPWAGEQFF.

The V call is TRBV13, the J call TRBJ2-7; D perhaps matches TRBD2 (6 bases). Trimming stripped 4 bases from V and 8 bases from J, with 18 bases between. The CDR3 is 14 residues long. Per the germline V gene, CDR1 is PRHDT and CDR2 is FYEKMQ (reference sequence). CDR3 protein: CASSSLGAGKQQYF. The CDR3 region has the DNA TGTGCCAGCAGCTCCCTAGGGGCGGGGAAACAGCAGTACTTC. Based on the CDR3 plus reference TRBV13 and TRBJ2-7, the full variable domain is AAGVIQSPRHLIKEKRETATLKCYPIPRHDTVYWYQQGPGQDPQFLISFYEKMQSDKGSIPDRFSAQQFSDYHSELNMSSLELGDSALYFCASSSLGAGKQQYFGPGTRLTVT.

The chain links TRBV7-9 to TRBJ2-7; D is perhaps TRBD2 (6 bases). Trimming pared 4 bases from V and 0 bases from J, leaving 10 bases between. CDR1 is SEHNR, CDR2 FQNEAQ, per germline (reference sequence). This CDR3 is 14 amino acids long. CDR3 DNA: TGTGCCAGCAGCTGGTCCGGGAGCTCCTACGAGCAGTACTTC. This encodes CASSWSGSSYEQYF.

This rearrangement joins TRBV27 to TRBJ2-7; tentatively, D is TRBD1 (5 bases). Germline-derived CDR1 and CDR2 are MNHEY and SMNVEV (reference sequence). The germline V and J ends were trimmed by 5 bases and 3 bases, with 14 bases remaining between them. The CDR3 has 14 residues. Here the CDR3 reads CASSPSHQGYEQYF. CDR3 in DNA: TGTGCCAGCAGTCCTTCCCATCAGGGCTACGAGCAGTACTTC.

At least ten counts were recorded for this clonotype. The chain carries TRBV7-2 and TRBJ2-1; D is unresolved. V was pared by 5 bases and J by 8 bases, with 10 bases between. This CDR3 is 12 amino acids long. Germline values: CDR1 SGHTA, CDR2 FQGNSA. CDR3 protein: CASSAAWDEQFF. CDR3 DNA: TGTGCCAGCAGCGCCGCCTGGGATGAGCAGTTCTTC.

The chain carries TRBV12-3 or TRBV12-4 and TRBJ2-4, with TRBD2 matching over 7 bases. This CDR3 is built from 17 residues. The trim removed 5 bases at V and 1 base at J, leaving 11 bases unmatched. CDR3 DNA: TGTGCCAGCAGTCCCCTATCGGGAGGCTCGGCCAAAAACATTCAGTACTTC. Translated: CASSPLSGGSAKNIQYF.

The CDR3 sequence is CASSRTGTSGGAGRETQYF. In DNA form, the CDR3 reads TGTGCCAGCAGCCGTACTGGGACTAGCGGGGGGGCCGGCCGGGAGACCCAGTACTTC. The rearrangement uses TRBV7-2 and TRBJ2-5, with 16 bases identical to TRBD2. Germline values: CDR1 SGHTA, CDR2 FQGNSA. Trimming cost V 5 bases and J 5 bases; bases outside gene matches: 14. The CDR3 is 19 amino acids.

This clonotype has only a few counts. The V and J genes are TRBV11-2 and TRBJ2-5; D not certain. The CDR3 is 14 amino acids. CDR1 is SGHAT and CDR2 is FQNNGV in the germline V gene. The germline V and J ends were trimmed by 3 bases and 0 bases, with 8 bases remaining between them. The CDR3 loop reads CASSFRPYQETQYF. The CDR3 bases are TGTGCCAGCAGCTTTCGACCGTACCAAGAGACCCAGTACTTC.

This clonotype has more than one count but fewer than ten. This rearrangement joins TRBV27 to TRBJ2-5; 9 bases fit TRBD1. V shed 4 bases and J 2 bases; nucleotides not matched to a gene: 11. Germline V gives CDR1 MNHEY, CDR2 SMNVEV (reference sequence). The CDR3 has 17 residues. CDR3 residues: CASSSLRDRALQETQYF. The CDR3 DNA reads as TGTGCCAGCAGTTCACTTCGGGACAGGGCCCTTCAAGAGACCCAGTACTTC.

The chain is built from TRBV7-8 and TRBJ1-2; no firm D call. Trimming shortened V by 2 bases and J by 8 bases, and 12 bases separated the two germline ends. The CDR3 runs to 13 residues. Germline CDR1 and CDR2: SGHVS and FQNEAQ. CDR3 protein: CASSLIREQGYTF. The CDR3 DNA reads as TGTGCCAGCAGCTTAATCCGGGAGCAAGGCTACACCTTC.

This clonotype was recorded a few times. This rearrangement joins TRBV6-1 to TRBJ2-1, with 10 bases lining up with TRBD2. The V gene's germline CDR1 is MNHNS and CDR2 SASEGT. V shed 6 bases and J 7 bases; nucleotides not matched to a gene: 9. CDR3 length equals 15 residues. The CDR3 DNA sequence: TGTGCCAGCAGGGTAGCGGGAGGAGCTCTAAATGAGCAGTTCTTC. Translation gives CASRVAGGALNEQFF.

The rearrangement links TRBV18 to TRBJ2-3, with D perhaps matching TRBD2 (5 bases). This CDR3 has 18 residues. In germline, CDR1 is KGHSH, CDR2 LQKENI. V was shortened by 4 bases and J by 0 bases, with 20 bases between the two germline ends. CDR3 in DNA: TGTGCCAGCTCACTTCGTCTCCGGGGTTACAGTAGCACAGATACGCAGTATTTT. This sequence encodes CASSLRLRGYSSTDTQYF.

This clonotype appeared many times. The chain recombines TRBV27 with TRBJ2-1; 14 bases are a match to TRBD2. CDR3 size: 15 residues. From germline, CDR1 is MNHEY and CDR2 SMNVEV (reference sequence). V dropped 3 bases and J dropped 6; count of bases not matched to a gene: 1. The CDR3 nucleotides read TGTGCCAGCAGTTTGGGGACTAGCGGGAGCAATGAGCAGTTCTTC. The encoded protein is CASSLGTSGSNEQFF.

As concerns this clonotype: At one of its ends the junction is not consistent with the germline gene, which may arise from a read error. The rearrangement uses TRBV5-1 and TRBJ2-1; tentatively, D is TRBD1 (6 bases). Germline V gene data show CDR1 as SGHRS and CDR2 as YFSETQ. The CDR3 totals 15 residues. The CDR3 nucleotides read TGCGCCAGCATCTTGGTAGGGGGAGAAGGCAATGAGCAGTTCTTC. Translation gives CASILVGGEGNEQFF.

This clonotype was detected a few times. The rearrangement joins TRBV7-2 to TRBJ1-1; TRBD1 aligns across 8 bases. Germline trimming cut 5 bases from V and 3 bases from J; bases unmatched to any gene: 5. The CDR3 is 14 amino acids. Germline lookup yields CDR1 SGHTA and CDR2 FQGNSA. The CDR3 DNA is TGTGCCAGCAGCCACTACAGGGGGGACACTGAAGCTTTCTTT. Translation gives CASSHYRGDTEAFF.

V gene TRBV6-6 combines with J gene TRBJ2-1; 9 bases are shared with TRBD2. J was trimmed by 9 bases and V by 4 bases; bases with no gene match: 13. Germline V CDR1 and CDR2: MNHNY, SVGAGI (reference sequence). The CDR3 loop spans 16 amino acids. This chain's CDR3 is CASSSPWGGGALEQFF. DNA of the CDR3: TGTGCCAGCAGTTCCCCCTGGGGCGGGGGGGCCCTTGAGCAGTTCTTC.

The chain is built from TRBV28 and TRBJ1-1; D is possibly TRBD1 (5 bases). Trimming cost V 5 bases and J 4 bases, with 14 bases left between them. Germline V gene data show CDR1 as MDHEN and CDR2 as SYDVKM. CDR3 size: 14 residues. The CDR3 bases are TGTGCCAGCAGTCCCCCAGGGAGTAGCACTGAAGCTTTCTTT. The encoded protein is CASSPPGSSTEAFF.

Only a few counts were recorded for this clonotype. The chain uses TRBV7-2 and TRBJ2-3; no reliable D call. This CDR3 contains 10 residues. Trimming cost V 8 bases and J 4 bases, with 4 bases left between them. Germline-derived CDR1 and CDR2 are SGHTA and FQGNSA. The CDR3 region has the DNA TGTGCCAGCGGCCCAGATACGCAGTATTTT. Amino acid sequence: CASGPDTQYF.

The chain recombines TRBV7-2 with TRBJ2-3, with D uncertain. The CDR3 consists of 14 residues. V lost 3 bases, J lost 2 bases, and 9 bases lay in between. CDR1 and CDR2 from the germline V gene are SGHTA and FQGNSA. The CDR3 coding sequence is TGTGCCAGCAGCTTTGGTAGACTCACAGATACGCAGTATTTT. Translating gives CASSFGRLTDTQYF.

There are a few counts of this clonotype. The chain has TRBV6-1 and TRBJ1-1; TRBD1 matches 11 bases. Looked up from germline, CDR1 is MNHNS and CDR2 is SASEGT. The CDR3 covers 14 residues. Unmatched junction bases numbered 4, after V lost 6 bases and J lost 4 bases. CDR3: CASSAGQGVTEAFF. The CDR3, as DNA: TGTGCCAGCAGCGCGGGACAGGGGGTCACTGAAGCTTTCTTT.

The sample holds a few counts of this clonotype. The chain is built from TRBV12-3 or TRBV12-4 and TRBJ2-2, with unresolved D. The V and J ends lost 4 bases and 6 bases respectively, with 3 bases between them. CDR3 length: 11 amino acids. The chain's CDR3 is CASSSSGELFF. The CDR3, as DNA: TGTGCCAGCAGTTCCTCCGGGGAGCTGTTTTTT.

There are a few counts of this clonotype. The junction differs from germline at one of its ends, possibly a read error. This rearrangement joins TRBV4-1 to TRBJ2-5; 8 bases align to TRBD1. Germline V gives CDR1 MGHRA, CDR2 YSYEKL. The CDR3 runs to 15 residues. CDR3 coding DNA: TGTGCCAGCAGCCAAAGTTCAGGGGGCCCGGAGACCCAGTACTTC. Its translation is CASSQSSGGPETQYF.

This chain links TRBV7-9 with TRBJ2-7; a weak D match, TRBD2 (5 bases). Trimming removed 3 bases from V and 5 bases from J, with 11 bases in between. The CDR3 totals 13 residues. Germline lookup yields CDR1 SEHNR and CDR2 FQNEAQ (reference sequence). CDR3 DNA: TGTGCCAGCAGCTTTGACCCGAGGGACGAGCAGTACTTC. This gives the protein CASSFDPRDEQYF.